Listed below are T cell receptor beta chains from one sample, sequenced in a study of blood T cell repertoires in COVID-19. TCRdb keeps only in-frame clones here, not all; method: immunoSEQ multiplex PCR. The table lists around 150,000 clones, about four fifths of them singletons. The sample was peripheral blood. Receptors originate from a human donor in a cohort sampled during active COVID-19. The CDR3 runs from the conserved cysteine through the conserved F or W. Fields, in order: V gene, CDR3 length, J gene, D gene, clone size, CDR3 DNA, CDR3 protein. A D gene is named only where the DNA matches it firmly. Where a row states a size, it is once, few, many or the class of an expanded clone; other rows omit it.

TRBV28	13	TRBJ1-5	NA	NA	TGTGCCAGCAGGCTCACTCTCAATCAGCCCCAGCATTTT	CASRLTLNQPQHF
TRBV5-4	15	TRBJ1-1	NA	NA	TGTGCCAGCAGCCCCGGGACTAACACCTTCACTGAAGCTTTCTTT	CASSPGTNTFTEAFF
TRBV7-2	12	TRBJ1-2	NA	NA	TGTGCCAGCAGCTTTGTAGGCGGTGGCTACACCTTC	CASSFVGGGYTF
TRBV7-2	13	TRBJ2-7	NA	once	TGTGCCAGCAGCTCGGCGGCGGGCTACGAGCAGTACTTC	CASSSAAGYEQYF
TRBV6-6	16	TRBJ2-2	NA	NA	TGTGCCAGCAGTGGTACGGGGGGCCTGAACACCGGGGAGCTGTTTTTT	CASSGTGGLNTGELFF
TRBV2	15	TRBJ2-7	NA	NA	TGTGCCAGCAGTGAAGCTGAACCAGGGCGCTACGAGCAGTACTTC	CASSEAEPGRYEQYF
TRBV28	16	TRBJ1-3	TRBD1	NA	TGTGCCAGCAGCCCCGGGACAGGGATTGATTGGGGCACCATATATTTT	CASSPGTGIDWGTIYF
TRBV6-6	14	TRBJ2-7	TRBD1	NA	TGTGCCAGCAGTTACTCTGGGACAGGGGCCGAGCAGTACTTC	CASSYSGTGAEQYF
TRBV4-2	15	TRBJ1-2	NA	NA	TGTGCCAGCAGCCAAGCGACAGGTGCTAACTATGGCTACACCTTC	CASSQATGANYGYTF
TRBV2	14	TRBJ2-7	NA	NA	TGTGCCAGCAGTGAAACAACAAGCTCCTACGAGCAGTACTTC	CASSETTSSYEQYF
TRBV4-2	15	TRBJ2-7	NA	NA	TGTGCCAGCAGCCAAGGCGGAGCAGGGCTGTACGAGCAGTACTTC	CASSQGGAGLYEQYF
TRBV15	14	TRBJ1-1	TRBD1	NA	TGTGCCACCAGCAGGGACAGGGGGCGAGCTGAAGCTTTCTTT	CATSRDRGRAEAFF
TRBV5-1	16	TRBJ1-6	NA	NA	TGCGCCAGCAGCTTGGGGGAAGACAGGTTTGGTTCACCCCTCCACTTT	CASSLGEDRFGSPLHF
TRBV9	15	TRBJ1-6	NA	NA	TGTGCCAGCGCACGAGGGGGTTTTGGGGATTCACCCCTCCACTTT	CASARGGFGDSPLHF
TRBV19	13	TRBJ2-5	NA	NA	TGTGCCAGTAGACTGGGGCCTGGAGAGACCCAGTACTTC	CASRLGPGETQYF
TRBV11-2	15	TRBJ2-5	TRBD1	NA	TGTGCCAGCAGCTTGGGACAGAGGGCCCAAGAGACCCAGTACTTC	CASSLGQRAQETQYF
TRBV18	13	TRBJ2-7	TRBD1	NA	TGTGCCAGCTCACGACAGGGGGCCTACGAGCAGTACTTC	CASSRQGAYEQYF
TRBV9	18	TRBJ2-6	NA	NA	TGTGCCAGCAGCGTAGCGACAAGCAGAGTCTCTGGGGCCAACGTCCTGACTTTC	CASSVATSRVSGANVLTF
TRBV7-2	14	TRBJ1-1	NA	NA	TGTGCCAGCAGCTTAAAGAGGCAGGGTACTGAAGCTTTCTTT	CASSLKRQGTEAFF
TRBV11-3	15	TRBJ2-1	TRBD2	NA	TGTGCCAGCAGCTTAAAAGCGGGGGGGCTTGAGGAGCAGTTCTTC	CASSLKAGGLEEQFF
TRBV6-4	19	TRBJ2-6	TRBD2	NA	TGTGCCAGCAGTGTTATTCGGGAGGGGAACAGGTCTGGGGCCAACGTCCTGACTTTC	CASSVIREGNRSGANVLTF
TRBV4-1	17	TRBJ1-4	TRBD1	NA	TGCGCCAGCAGCCAGGAACTTGGACAGGGAGTCCTTGAAAAACTGTTTTTT	CASSQELGQGVLEKLFF
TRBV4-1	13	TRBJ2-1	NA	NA	TGCGCCAGCAGTCTCAGCGGAAAAAATGAGCAGTTCTTC	CASSLSGKNEQFF
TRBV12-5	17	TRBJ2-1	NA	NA	TGTGCTAGTGGTTTGGTAGTTGGTCGGGGCTCCTACAATGAGCAGTTCTTC	CASGLVVGRGSYNEQFF
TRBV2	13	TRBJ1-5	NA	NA	TGTGCCAGCAACAGGGATGGCAATCAGCCCCAGCATTTT	CASNRDGNQPQHF
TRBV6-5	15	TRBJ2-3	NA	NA	TGTGCCAGCAGGGGTGGGGGGGCAAGTACAGATACGCAGTATTTT	CASRGGGASTDTQYF
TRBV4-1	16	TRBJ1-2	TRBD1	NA	TGCGCCAGCAGCCAAGATGGGACAGATACTTACTATGGCTACACCTTC	CASSQDGTDTYYGYTF
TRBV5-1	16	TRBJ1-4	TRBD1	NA	TGCGCCAGCAGCCCCGGGACAGCTGGGTTTAATGAAAAACTGTTTTTT	CASSPGTAGFNEKLFF
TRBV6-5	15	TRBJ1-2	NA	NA	TGTGCCAGCAGGGGGCGACGTGGGGGCGGGTCTGGCTACACCTTC	CASRGRRGGGSGYTF
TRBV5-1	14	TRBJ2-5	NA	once	TGCGCCAGCAGTTCATCGGACAGCCAAGAGACCCAGTACTTC	CASSSSDSQETQYF
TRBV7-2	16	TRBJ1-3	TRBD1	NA	TGTGCCAGCAGCCCGCGGGACAGGGCCTCTGGAAACACCATATATTTT	CASSPRDRASGNTIYF
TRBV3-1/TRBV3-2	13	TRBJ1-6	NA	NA	TGTGCCAGCAGCCTAAAATATAATTCACCCCTCCACTTT	CASSLKYNSPLHF
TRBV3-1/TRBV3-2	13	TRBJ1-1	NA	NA	TGTGCCAGCAGCCAAGTGACTAGGACTGAAGCTTTCTTT	CASSQVTRTEAFF
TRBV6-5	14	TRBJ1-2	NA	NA	TGTGCCAGCAGCCAAGACAGGTTTGCCTATGGCTACACCTTC	CASSQDRFAYGYTF
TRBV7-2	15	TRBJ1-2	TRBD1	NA	TGTGCCAGCAGCCCACGACAGGGGGCCATCTATGGCTACACCTTC	CASSPRQGAIYGYTF
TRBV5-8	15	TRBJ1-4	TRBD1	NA	TGTGCCAGCAGCTTGTATTCCCAGGGGGTTGAAAAACTGTTTTTT	CASSLYSQGVEKLFF
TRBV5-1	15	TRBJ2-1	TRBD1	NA	TGCGCCAGCAGCTGGACCGGGACAGGTTTCAATGAGCAGTTCTTC	CASSWTGTGFNEQFF
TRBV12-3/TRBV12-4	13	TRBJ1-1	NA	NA	TGTGCCAGCAGTCCCAACGGGGGCACTGAAGCTTTCTTT	CASSPNGGTEAFF
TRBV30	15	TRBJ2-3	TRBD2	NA	TGTGCCTGGACTAGCGGGGGCCATAGCACAGATACGCAGTATTTT	CAWTSGGHSTDTQYF
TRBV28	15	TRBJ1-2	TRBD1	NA	TGTGCCAGCAGTTTATGGCTGGACAGGGGAGGTGGCTACACCTTC	CASSLWLDRGGGYTF
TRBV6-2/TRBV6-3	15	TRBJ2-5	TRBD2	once	TGTGCCAGCAGTTACTCTAGCGGGGGGCAAGAGACCCAGTACTTC	CASSYSSGGQETQYF
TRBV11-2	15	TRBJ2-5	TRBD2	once	TGTGCCAGCAGCCCGGGACTAGGGGGTGCAAGGACCCAGTACTTC	CASSPGLGGARTQYF
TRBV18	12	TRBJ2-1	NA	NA	TGTGCCAGCTCACCTGCGTTGAATGAGCAGTTCTTC	CASSPALNEQFF
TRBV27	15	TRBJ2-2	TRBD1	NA	TGTGCCAGCAAACGGGGACAGGGTAATACCGGGGAGCTGTTTTTT	CASKRGQGNTGELFF
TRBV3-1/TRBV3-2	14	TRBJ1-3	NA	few	TGTGCCAGCAGCCAAGCCAGGGGTGGAAACACCATATATTTT	CASSQARGGNTIYF
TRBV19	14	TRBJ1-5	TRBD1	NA	TGTGCCAGTAGCCCGGACAGGGAAGGCTTTAACGTGCATTTT	CASSPDREGFNVHF
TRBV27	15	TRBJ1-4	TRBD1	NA	TGTGCCAGCAGTTTATGGGGACAGGCTAATGAAAAACTGTTTTTT	CASSLWGQANEKLFF
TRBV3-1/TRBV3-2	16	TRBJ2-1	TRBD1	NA	TGTGCCAGCAGCCAAAGGGGACAGGGGGTCTACAATGAGCAGTTCTTC	CASSQRGQGVYNEQFF
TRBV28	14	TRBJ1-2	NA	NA	TGTGCCAGCAGTTTTATGGGGGGTAACTATGGCTACACCTTC	CASSFMGGNYGYTF
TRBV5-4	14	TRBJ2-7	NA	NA	TGTGCCAGCAGCTCGGCTAGTCGACCCTACGAGCAGTACTTC	CASSSASRPYEQYF
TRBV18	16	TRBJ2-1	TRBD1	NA	TGTGCCAGCTCACCCGGGGGTCGACAGGGGTACAATGAGCAGTTCTTC	CASSPGGRQGYNEQFF
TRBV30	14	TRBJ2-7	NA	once	TGTGCCTGGAGTGTACTCGGCGGGGTAGGCGAGCAGTACTTC	CAWSVLGGVGEQYF
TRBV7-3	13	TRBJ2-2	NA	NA	TGTGCCAGCAGCCCTAGAAACACCGGGGAGCTGTTTTTT	CASSPRNTGELFF
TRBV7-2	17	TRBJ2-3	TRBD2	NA	TGTGCCAGCAGCTTACGTAGGCTAGCGGGGGGTACAGATACGCAGTATTTT	CASSLRRLAGGTDTQYF
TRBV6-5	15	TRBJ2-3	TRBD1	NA	TGTGCCAGCAGTTTGGACAGGGGGCTCACAGATACGCAGTATTTT	CASSLDRGLTDTQYF
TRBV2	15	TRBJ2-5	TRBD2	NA	TGTGCCAGCAGTCCCGGGTTAGCGGGGATAAAGACCCAGTACTTC	CASSPGLAGIKTQYF
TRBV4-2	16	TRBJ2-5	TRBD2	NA	TGTGCCAGCAGCCAAGATTTTAGGCTAGCGGAAGAGACCCAGTACTTC	CASSQDFRLAEETQYF
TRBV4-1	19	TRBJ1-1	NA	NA	TGCGCCAGCAGCCAAGATCGCACCCCCGGTCCAGGCCAAAACACTGAAGCTTTCTTT	CASSQDRTPGPGQNTEAFF
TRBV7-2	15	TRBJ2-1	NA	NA	TGTGCCAGCAGCTTAGACTCCGGGCCAGGGAATGAGCAGTTCTTC	CASSLDSGPGNEQFF
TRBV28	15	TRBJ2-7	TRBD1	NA	TGTGCCAGCAGGCGTACAGGGGGTGTAAGCTACGAGCAGTACTTC	CASRRTGGVSYEQYF